This T cell receptor beta chain was captured in a study of technical replicates of blood from a few donors. The data were produced by immunoSEQ multiplex PCR, yet TCRdb's version contains in-frame clones alone and is incomplete. Seen here are over 70,000 clones, roughly 96% observed once, and the top ten hold 0.22%. This clone was seen once. Sequences were obtained from T cells isolated from PBMCs. This clonotype was sampled from a human donor in good health.

The CDR3 region has the DNA TGTGCCAGCAGCGGACTAGCGGGGGGACAAGAGACCCAGTACTTC. Translation gives CASSGLAGGQETQYF. This chain links TRBV5-4 with TRBJ2-5; 14 bases match TRBD2. The CDR3 is 15 amino acids. The germline CDR1 and CDR2 sequences are SGHNT and YYREEE (reference sequence). Germline trimming cut 4 bases from V and 2 bases from J; bases unmatched to any gene: 1. The full variable domain, with the rest looked up from reference TRBV5-4 and TRBJ2-5, is ETGVTQSPTHLIKTRGQQVTLRCSSQSGHNTVSWYQQALGQGPQFIFQYYREEENGRGNFPPRFSGLQFPNYSSELNVNALELDDSALYLCASSGLAGGQETQYFGPGTRLLVL.